Sequencing of this TCR beta chain was carried out in a study of blood T cell repertoires in COVID-19. Study overall: The United States, Italy and Spain were the sources of the acute and convalescent COVID-19 samples.

Assay: immunoSEQ multiplex PCR; the TCRdb copy retains only in-frame clones and omits some. The sample has some 350,000 clones, 80% to 90% seen once. Comments on this clone: The same CDR3 also results from other DNA sequences found in this sample.

Germline values: CDR1 SGHRS, CDR2 YFSETQ. The junction had 2 bases not matched to a gene; V was cut back by 0 bases and J by 1 base. The CDR3 runs to 16 residues. The chain links TRBV5-1 to TRBJ2-3; 10 bases are a match to TRBD2. Source material: peripheral blood. This clonotype was obtained from a woman aged 25-40 years with COVID-19, enrolled during active disease. CDR3 in amino acids: CASSLGLAGGTDTQYF. CDR3 coding DNA: TGCGCCAGCAGCTTGGGGCTAGCGGGGGGCACAGATACGCAGTATTTT.